The sequence of this T cell receptor (beta chain) was determined in a study of T cells after yellow fever vaccination. As to this clonotype: Its antigen is unidentified.

Trimming removed 0 bases at V and 2 bases at J, with 9 bases between. The CDR3 has 14 residues. The germline CDR1 and CDR2 sequences are SGDLS and YYNGEE. Study-wide results and limits: The presence of abundant clonotypes contaminating from the bulk population was possible in FACS-sorted repertoires.

In TCRdb, the 5' RACE reads were re-called with MiXCR into one record per CDR3 protein. The table lists some 340,000 distinct CDR3 sequences, about 11% of them singletons, with 3% to 3.5% in the top ten. The source of this sequence is a young man who received the YFV17D yellow fever vaccine. The chain is built from TRBV9 and TRBJ2-7, with a weak D call TRBD2 (5 bases). The sequencing here drew on CD4+ T cells sorted from PBMCs, taken 45 days after the yellow fever booster vaccination. The CDR3 loop is CASSVGTGTYEQYF. The CDR3 DNA sequence: TGTGCCAGCAGCGTAGGGACGGGGACCTACGAGCAGTACTTC.